One and the same sample provided the 3 T cell receptor beta chains below, sequenced in a study of blood T cell repertoires in COVID-19. Sequenced by immunoSEQ multiplex PCR; TCRdb stores in-frame clones only, minus some. The sample has 400,000 to 500,000 clones, more than 75% seen once; the top ten hold 1.5% to 2%. The source material was PBMCs or T cells enriched from blood (not recorded which). Source of these receptors: a woman in her thirties or forties who had recovered from COVID-19.

This CDR3 is CASRPQGQGRTDTQYF. As DNA, the CDR3 is TGTGCCAGCAGACCCCAGGGACAGGGTCGCACAGATACGCAGTATTTT. This chain connects TRBV27 to TRBJ2-3; 9 bases map to TRBD1. The V gene end was trimmed by 6 bases and the J gene end by 1 base; junction bases not matched to a gene: 8. This CDR3 has 16 amino acids. In germline, CDR1 is MNHEY, CDR2 SMNVEV (reference sequence).

The chain has TRBV19 and TRBJ2-2; 9 bases line up with TRBD1. The CDR3 runs to 17 residues. Germline CDR1 is LNHDA and CDR2 is SQIVND (reference sequence). V dropped 9 bases and J dropped 1; count of bases not matched to a gene: 12. CDR3 DNA sequence: TGTGCCAGCACCGGGACAGGGATCCCGGAGAACACCGGGGAGCTGTTTTTT. Translation gives CASTGTGIPENTGELFF.

This clone was detected once. The chain joins TRBV21-1 to TRBJ2-4; no check of the table's D call, TRBD2, against the DNA was made. TRBV21-1 is marked as a pseudogene. CDR3 length: 18 amino acids. The CDR3 DNA reads TGTGCCAGCCGACCCGGGACTAGCGGGATATCGGCCAAAAACATTCAGTACTTC. It codes for CASRPGTSGISAKNIQYF.